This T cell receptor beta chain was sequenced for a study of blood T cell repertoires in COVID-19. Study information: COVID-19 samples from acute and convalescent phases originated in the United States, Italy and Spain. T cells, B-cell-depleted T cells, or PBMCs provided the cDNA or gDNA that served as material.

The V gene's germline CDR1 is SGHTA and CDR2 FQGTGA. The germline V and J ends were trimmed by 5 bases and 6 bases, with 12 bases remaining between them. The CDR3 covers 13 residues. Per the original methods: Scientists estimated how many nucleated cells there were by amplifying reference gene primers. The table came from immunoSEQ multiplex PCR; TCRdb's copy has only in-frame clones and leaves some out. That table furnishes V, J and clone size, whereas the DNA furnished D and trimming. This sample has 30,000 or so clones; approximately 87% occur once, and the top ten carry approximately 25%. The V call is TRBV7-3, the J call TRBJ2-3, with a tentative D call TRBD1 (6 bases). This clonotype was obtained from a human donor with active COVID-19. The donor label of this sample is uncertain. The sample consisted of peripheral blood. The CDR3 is CASSVGTLDTQYF. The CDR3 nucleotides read TGTGCCAGCAGCGTGGGGACATTGGATACGCAGTATTTT. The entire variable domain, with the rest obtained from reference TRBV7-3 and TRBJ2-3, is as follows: GAGVSQTPSNKVTEKGKYVELRCDPISGHTALYWYRQSLGQGPEFLIYFQGTGAADDSGLPNDRFFAVRPEGSVSTLKIQRTERGDSAVYLCASSVGTLDTQYFGPGTRLTVL.